Included here is one T cell receptor beta chain sequence, with context. Its cognate antigen is unknown. There are 11 residues in the CDR3. Germline assignment: CDR1 MNHEY and CDR2 SMNVEV (reference sequence). V lost 7 bases to trimming and J lost 6 bases, with 7 bases between them. About 100,000 TCR templates underwent assay in each sample. Measured with immunoSEQ multiplex PCR; TCRdb has only the in-frame clones, and not every one. The repertoire includes roughly 100,000 clones, about 94% of them detected once, and roughly 1% sits in the top ten. The data belong to a study of siplizumab effects on memory and regulatory T cells. Study outcomes and limitations: Mean Treg-derived proportions of mappable alloreactive CD4+ clones were less than 75% for siplizumab and approximately 25% for controls. Few alloreactive clones mapped to unstimulated subsets. Alloreactive sequences traceable to unstimulated CD4+ memory cells were significantly reduced by siplizumab.

This TCR was sampled from a human donor in good health. Sequenced: CD4+ T cells sorted from blood. The chain joins TRBV27 to TRBJ2-1; the D gene is possibly TRBD2 (5 bases). The CDR3 loop reads CASKAVNEQFF. DNA of the CDR3: TGTGCCAGCAAAGCGGTCAATGAGCAGTTCTTC.